This is a list of T cell receptor beta chains from one sample in a study of blood T cell repertoires in COVID-19. Some clones are missing from TCRdb's copy, which holds only in-frame ones; the method was immunoSEQ multiplex PCR. The table records about 120,000 clones, roughly 88% of them present only once. Input material: peripheral blood. The receptors originated from a man aged 45-65 years with acute or convalescent COVID-19. CDR3s include the opening cysteine and the closing phenylalanine or tryptophan. D genes are given only for firm matches. Clone size is given for some rows only: seen once, a few or many times, or a class if the clone is expanded.

V	J	size	D	DNA	CDR3
TRBV10-2	TRBJ2-5	-	TRBD1	TGCGCCAGCAGACCCAGGGGGCAGGGGGAGACCCAGTACTTC	CASRPRGQGETQYF
TRBV28	TRBJ2-3	few	TRBD2	TGTGCCAGCGACACTAGCGGGAGTTTAACAGATACGCAGTATTTT	CASDTSGSLTDTQYF
TRBV13	TRBJ1-6	-	-	TGTGCCAGCAGCTCTACGAGACTAAATTCACCCCTCCACTTT	CASSSTRLNSPLHF
TRBV11-3	TRBJ2-7	-	TRBD2	TGTGCCAGCAGCCCGGGGGGGGATAAATACGAGCAGTACTTC	CASSPGGDKYEQYF
TRBV5-1	TRBJ1-1	-	TRBD1	TGCGCCAGCAGCTTGGGACAGGGTTCGAACACTGAAGCTTTCTTT	CASSLGQGSNTEAFF
TRBV19	TRBJ1-5	-	-	TGTGCCAGTACTCAGGGCATGAGGAGCAATCAGCCCCAGCATTTT	CASTQGMRSNQPQHF
TRBV10-1	TRBJ1-5	-	-	TGCGCCAGCAACGCCGGGGGCAATCAGCCCCAGCATTTT	CASNAGGNQPQHF
TRBV11-2	TRBJ1-1	-	TRBD1	TGTGCCAGCAGCTTGATTGGACAGGGCAACACTGAAGCTTTCTTT	CASSLIGQGNTEAFF
TRBV3-1/TRBV3-2	TRBJ2-5	-	-	TGTGCCAGCAGCCAAGATGACAGGGGAGGGGAGACCCAGTACTTC	CASSQDDRGGETQYF
TRBV4-1	TRBJ2-2	-	TRBD1	TGCGCCAGCAGCCAAAGGGACAGGGGCCCCGGGGAGCTGTTTTTT	CASSQRDRGPGELFF